This T cell receptor beta chain appears in the sequencing data of a study of neurological immune-mediated disorders. Germline CDR1 SQVTM, CDR2 ANQGSEA. The CDR3 spans 11 residues. Trimming stripped 3 bases from V and 7 bases from J, with 6 bases between. The unsorted libraries originated from 2 million PBMCs kept at -80 C. This clonotype showed up many times. Its matching antigen is unknown. Study observations and caveats: HTLV-1-associated myelopathy showed the most TCR clonal expansion; multiple sclerosis the least, below healthy controls. No CDR3 amino acid sequences recurred among expanded clones across subjects, suggesting private repertoires in all groups.

5'RACE generated cDNA with 10-nucleotide random UMIs. TCRdb processed the 5' RACE reads anew with MiXCR; each CDR3 protein has one entry. The sample records about 58,000 distinct CDR3 sequences, around 3.9% being singletons. Sequencing was performed on PBMCs. The receptor's source is a man aged 25 to 45 with multiple sclerosis. The chain employs TRBV29-1 and TRBJ2-2, with D unresolved. This chain's CDR3 is CSVELYGELFF. Here the CDR3 DNA reads TGCAGCGTTGAGCTATACGGGGAGCTGTTTTTT.